This TCR beta chain was captured in a study of Ad26.COV2.S vaccination and SARS-CoV-2 variants (dated by TCRdb to 2020 to 2022). Notes on the research overall: Vaccine-arm donors were drawn from COV1001, a multicentre, randomized, double-blind, placebo-controlled phase I-IIa trial of Ad26.COV2.S in healthy adults. Ad26.COV2.S was given intramuscularly at 5x10^10 or 1x10^11 viral particles, as a single shot or as two shots 56 days apart. Sequencing of the TCRbeta repertoire served to evaluate the specificity and breadth of SARS-CoV-2-reactive T cell receptors following Ad26.COV2.S vaccination. A total of approximately 30 samples were included in the TCR-sequenced set, comprising some 20 Ad26.COV2.S vaccine recipients, 5 placebo recipients and 8 SARS-CoV-2 convalescent individuals. Participants in the trial were split at random into five groups of five each, receiving low-dose or high-dose Ad26.COV2.S once or twice, or else placebo on both occasions. Throughout the experiments and outcome assessment, investigators stayed blinded to trial group allocation. Broader findings and caveats from the paper: Substantial breadth of spike-specific CD8+ and CD4+ T cell responses was reported after vaccination. Non-spike TCR breadth was comparable between vaccine and placebo recipients, consistent with the vaccine containing only spike. Spike-specific TCR breadth was higher in Ad26.COV2.S recipients than in placebo recipients (P = 0.0014). The authors noted that the TCR breadth and depth analyses may have underestimated total T cell responses. The study lacked the statistical power to compare responses across vaccine doses or regimens.

Interpreted using the paper, the treatment or condition label stands for: roughly 18 received Ad26.COV2.S at low or high dose, single or two shots; roughly 5 received placebo; per-sample allocation not given. Repertoires of vaccine and placebo recipients were sequenced from samples taken on day 63 after the first injection. Cohort 1b enrolled about two dozen adults aged 18-55 years at a single site in Boston, USA, between 29 July and 7 August 2020. Ad26.COV2.S was a replication-incompetent adenovirus type 26 vector that expressed a prefusion-stabilized SARS-CoV-2 spike protein derived from the original Wuhan strain. CDR1 is given as LNHDA and CDR2 as SQIVND, both from the germline V gene (reference sequence). From the cysteine through the phenylalanine, the CDR3 covers 13 amino acids. Only CDR3 DNA is held: 39 bases, read in frame from base 1. The germline ends are 15 bases apart after V is trimmed by 8 bases and J by 5 bases.

With regard to this clone: No cognate antigen has been identified for it. Per-base qualities were not stored, and no clone one base away is much larger.

TCRbeta CDR3 regions were sequenced with the immunoSEQ Assay. After extraction, genomic DNA underwent amplification by bias-controlled multiplex PCR, followed by high-throughput sequencing. Turning to the authors' computational methods: To quantify the absolute abundance of every unique TCRbeta CDR3 region, sequences were collapsed and filtered. T cell fraction was estimated by normalizing TCRbeta template counts to usable DNA, which was measured by amplifying reference genes present in all nucleated cells. Repertoire TCRs were annotated as SARS-CoV-2-specific when V gene, CDR3 amino acid sequence and J gene were exactly matched to a known reactive TCR set. MIRA supplied the reference SARS-CoV-2 TCR set, which was filtered for enrichment in COVID-19-positive ImmuneCODE repertoires so that public or cross-reactive TCRs were removed. Based on the MIRA antigens, annotated TCRs were further analysed at the level of specific ORF or position within ORF. Breadth was defined as annotated unique rearrangements over total unique productive rearrangements; depth was the summed frequency of those rearrangements. TCR breadth was compared between groups using two-sided Wilcoxon rank-sum tests. TCRdb provides this immuneACCESS table in a form limited to in-frame rearrangements. Some clones are lacking; in checked studies, under half of them reflect an unresolved V gene, and why the rest are absent is not known. The DNA gave D and trimming, while V, J and clone size come from that table. The sample profile shows 320,000 or so clones; roughly 90% of them were found once. The ten largest clones represent around 5% of the sample.

The source material was peripheral blood, sampled in a trial of Ad26.COV2.S vaccine versus placebo. This receptor chain uses TRBV19 and TRBJ2-5; tentative D gene TRBD2, with 6 bases matching. The receptor was isolated from a person aged 18 to 59 who received the Ad26.COV2.S COVID-19 vaccine or a placebo. For the CDR3, the sequence is CASGDSGAETQYF. The DNA reads as follows: TGTGCCAGTGGGGACTCCGGGGCGGAGACCCAGTACTTC. This CDR3, with the reference TRBV19 and TRBJ2-5 proteins standing in past its ends, gives the full variable domain DGGITQSPKYLFRKEGQNVTLSCEQNLNHDAMYWYRQDPGQGLRLIYYSQIVNDFQKGDIAEGYSVSREKKESFPLTVTSAQKNPTAFYLCASGDSGAETQYFGPGTRLLVL.